This T cell receptor (beta chain) was obtained from a study of blood T cell repertoires in COVID-19. Using immunoSEQ multiplex PCR, the repertoire was profiled, and TCRdb retains in-frame clones only, with some absent. The repertoire has some 240,000 clones, 84% of them found once; the top ten carry 3.5% to 5%. Trimming stripped 6 bases from V and 4 bases from J, with 15 bases between. The CDR3 is made up of 14 amino acids. CDR1 and CDR2 from the germline V gene are SNHLY and FYNNEI. Ten or more counts support this clone. This chain connects TRBV2 to TRBJ2-5; D ambiguous. This TCR came from a young man with acute COVID-19. What was sequenced was PBMCs or T cells enriched from blood (not recorded which). This CDR3 is CASRQTLGGETQYF. The CDR3 region has the DNA TGTGCCAGCAGGCAGACCCTAGGTGGAGAGACCCAGTACTTC.